The 3 T cell receptor beta chains reported below all come from one sample, sequenced in a study of blood T cell repertoires in COVID-19. Assay: immunoSEQ multiplex PCR; the TCRdb copy retains only in-frame clones and omits some. The sample comprises fewer than 450,000 clones, about nine tenths of which are singletons, and around 7.9% rests with the top ten. Sequenced material: peripheral blood. The receptors were gathered from a woman aged 70-85 years with COVID-19, enrolled during active disease.

CDR3 coding DNA: TGTGCCAGCAGGGACTCCGGGACAGGGGATGGCTACACCTTC. Protein product: CASRDSGTGDGYTF. The chain carries TRBV27 and TRBJ1-2; 10 nucleotides agree with TRBD1. V dropped 6 bases and J dropped 6; count of bases not matched to a gene: 7. Germline values: CDR1 MNHEY, CDR2 SMNVEV (reference sequence). The CDR3 sequence is 14 residues long.

V gene TRBV5-1 combines with J gene TRBJ2-5, with D tentatively TRBD1 (6 bases). Germline CDR1 SGHRS, CDR2 YFSETQ. The V end was cut by 0 bases, the J end by 5 bases, with 11 bases between. CDR3 length: 14 residues. The CDR3 bases are TGCGCCAGCAGCTTGGCCAGGGGAGTCGAGACCCAGTACTTC. Its translation: CASSLARGVETQYF.

The chain uses TRBV2 and TRBJ2-5, with TRBD2 identical over 7 bases. V was clipped by 3 bases and J by 0 bases; unmatched bases: 7. This CDR3 has 16 residues. Per the germline V gene, CDR1 is SNHLY and CDR2 is FYNNEI. CDR3 protein: CASSDGDGGNQETQYF. CDR3 bases: TGTGCCAGCAGTGACGGGGACGGGGGGAACCAAGAGACCCAGTACTTC.